The 22 T cell receptor beta chains below all came from one sample that was sequenced in a study of beta chain features in type 1 diabetes. cDNA synthesis used the whole RNA isolate, giving expressed TCRB sequences. Assay used: immunoSEQ multiplex PCR; TCRdb lists only in-frame clones, some missing. The table includes roughly 290,000 clones, 8% detected once. The source material was central memory CD4+ T cells from blood. The receptor source for this set is a woman under 30 in good health.

The chain carries TRBV7-2 and TRBJ2-3; D uncertain. Trimming stripped 2 bases from V and 4 bases from J, with 7 bases between. The CDR3 sequence is 13 residues long. From germline, CDR1 is SGHTA and CDR2 FQGNSA. In DNA, the CDR3 is TGTGCCAGCAGCTTAACACAAGCAGATACGCAGTATTTT. The encoded protein is CASSLTQADTQYF.

This clone was picked up many times. The CDR3 loop reads CASSAELVTDTQYF. CDR3 DNA sequence: TGTGCCAGCAGCGCCGAACTGGTTACAGATACGCAGTATTTT. This chain links TRBV7-2 with TRBJ2-3; D ambiguous. Germline lookup yields CDR1 SGHTA and CDR2 FQGNSA. V lost 5 bases, J lost 3 bases, and 12 bases lay in between. The CDR3 length is 14 residues.

The rearrangement joins TRBV5-5 to TRBJ2-3; 8 positions agree with TRBD2. Germline V CDR1 and CDR2: SGHKS, YYEKEE (reference sequence). V lost 1 base and J lost 2; bases outside the gene matches: 6. The CDR3 has 16 amino acids. CDR3 nucleotide sequence: TGTGCCAGCAGCTTGTTCGCGACTAGCGTCACAGATACGCAGTATTTT. Its translation: CASSLFATSVTDTQYF.

In its sample, this clone was seen many times. The chain joins TRBV5-1 to TRBJ2-1, with D unclear. The length of the CDR3 is 14 residues. Germline CDR1 SGHRS, CDR2 YFSETQ. With 1 base removed from V and 6 bases from J, the gap between germline ends came to 11 bases. DNA of the CDR3: TGCGCCAGCAGCTTGACAACTTCAGGCAATGAGCAGTTCTTC. This sequence encodes CASSLTTSGNEQFF.

This chain joins TRBV10-3 and TRBJ2-5; 13 bases match TRBD2. The CDR3 has 16 residues. V shed 5 bases, J shed 1 base, and the junction held 4 bases outside the gene matches. CDR1 and CDR2 (germline): ENHRY, SYGVKD. The CDR3 here is CAISKRTSGGQETQYF. The CDR3 nucleotides read TGTGCCATCAGTAAACGGACTAGCGGGGGCCAAGAGACCCAGTACTTC.

The chain employs TRBV4-2 and TRBJ2-1; no firm D call. The germline CDR1 and CDR2 sequences are LGHNA and YNFKEQ. Deletions cut 0 bases from V and 9 bases from J, with 18 bases between. The CDR3 totals 16 residues. The DNA for the CDR3 is TGTGCCAGCAGCCAAGAGGTAGTGGTAGGTTATGGTGAGCAGTTCTTC. Residues: CASSQEVVVGYGEQFF.

This clone has at least ten counts. For the CDR3, the DNA is TGTGCCAGCAGCGGACAGAGCTCTGGAAACACCATATATTTT. This translates into CASSGQSSGNTIYF. The rearrangement links TRBV5-6 to TRBJ1-3; a weak D match, TRBD1 (6 bases). The CDR3 has 14 residues. Germline CDR1 reads SGHDT; CDR2 reads YYEEEE. V was pared by 4 bases and J by 0 bases, with 8 bases between.

V is TRBV9 and J is TRBJ1-1, with D unclear. This CDR3 region has 15 residues. The V end was cut by 4 bases, the J end by 1 base, with 14 bases between. The germline V gene encodes CDR1 SGDLS and CDR2 YYNGEE. CDR3 nucleotides: TGTGCCAGCAGCCCAAGTGCGACGCGGAACACTGAAGCTTTCTTT. It translates to CASSPSATRNTEAFF. The complete variable domain, with remaining parts taken from reference TRBV9 and TRBJ1-1, reads DSGVTQTPKHLITATGQRVTLRCSPRSGDLSVYWYQQSLDQGLQFLIQYYNGEERAKGNILERFSAQQFPDLHSELNLSSLELGDSALYFCASSPSATRNTEAFFGQGTRLTVV.

The sample holds a few counts of this clone. The chain combines TRBV6-6 with TRBJ2-7, with a tentative D call TRBD1 (5 bases). Looked up from germline, CDR1 is MNHNY and CDR2 is SVGAGI (reference sequence). V lost 2 bases, J lost 7 bases, and 12 bases lay in between. The CDR3 has 13 amino acids. The DNA of the CDR3 is TGTGCCAGCAGTTACATTAGGGGTGGGGAGCAGTACGTC. This gives the protein CASSYIRGGEQYV.

This clone showed up just a few times. CDR3 coding DNA: TGTGCCAGCAACTCGGCAGGAAGAAACTATGGCTACACCTTC. As protein: CASNSAGRNYGYTF. The rearrangement uses TRBV6-5 and TRBJ1-2; D unclear. This CDR3 spans 14 amino acids. Trimming cost V 7 bases and J 2 bases, with 14 bases left between them. Per the germline V gene, CDR1 is MNHEY and CDR2 is SVGAGI.

This clone was counted between two and nine times. This chain connects TRBV7-8 to TRBJ2-3, with 10 positions matching TRBD2. Germline V gene data show CDR1 as SGHVS and CDR2 as FQNEAQ. This CDR3 spans 16 amino acids. V lost 5 bases to trimming and J lost 0 bases; unmatched junction nucleotides: 5. CDR3 nucleotides: TGTGCCAGCAGCCCTGGACTAGCGGCGAGCACAGATACGCAGTATTTT. It specifies CASSPGLAASTDTQYF.

This clone was counted only a few times. V usage is TRBV15 and J usage is TRBJ1-2; D call uncertain. Germline CDR1 LNHNV, CDR2 YYDKDF (reference sequence). This CDR3 has 15 amino acids. The V end was cut by 0 bases, the J end by 8 bases, with 16 bases between. CDR3 sequence: CATSRDNQGMGGYTF. The CDR3 region has the DNA TGTGCCACCAGCAGAGATAATCAAGGGATGGGAGGCTACACCTTC.

This sequence joins TRBV14 and TRBJ1-2, with 8 positions matching TRBD1. V lost 3 bases to trimming and J lost 4 bases; unmatched junction nucleotides: 7. Germline-derived CDR1 and CDR2 are SGHDN and FVKESK. The CDR3 is made up of 15 amino acids. CDR3 in amino acids: CASSQRTGSLYGYTF. CDR3 nucleotides: TGTGCCAGCAGCCAGAGGACAGGGAGTCTCTATGGCTACACCTTC.

The chain joins TRBV7-2 to TRBJ1-5; D perhaps matches TRBD1 (6 bases). V lost 1 base and J lost 4, with 11 bases in between. This CDR3 is 15 amino acids long. From germline, CDR1 is SGHTA and CDR2 FQGNSA. The CDR3 loop is CASSLGGAINQPQHF. The CDR3, as DNA: TGTGCCAGCAGCTTAGGGGGGGCGATAAATCAGCCCCAGCATTTT.

The gene calls are TRBV7-2 and TRBJ2-2; D remains unclear. CDR3 length: 11 residues. Trimming shortened V by 7 bases and J by 8 bases, and 8 bases separated the two germline ends. Germline V gives CDR1 SGHTA, CDR2 FQGNSA. This chain's CDR3 is CASKYMGELFF. Here the CDR3 DNA reads TGTGCCAGCAAATATATGGGGGAGCTGTTTTTT.

The V call is TRBV29-1, the J call TRBJ2-3; 9 bases fit TRBD2. This CDR3 has 15 residues. CDR1 and CDR2 (germline): SQVTM, ANQGSEA. J was trimmed by 6 bases and V by 7 bases; bases with no gene match: 14. The CDR3 DNA is TGCAGCGCCCGCCAAAATGCGGGGGGGATCGATACGCAGTATTTT. Translation gives CSARQNAGGIDTQYF.

The rearrangement uses TRBV27 and TRBJ2-5; D uncertain. Germline V gene sequence: CDR1 MNHEY, CDR2 SMNVEV (reference sequence). Trimming stripped 4 bases from V and 5 bases from J, with 17 bases between. The CDR3 covers 15 residues. The CDR3, as DNA: TGTGCCAGCAGTTCGTATCGTACTACGGGTGAGACCCAGTACTTC. It encodes CASSSYRTTGETQYF.

Only a few counts were recorded for this clone. This sequence joins TRBV14 and TRBJ2-2, with a tentative D call TRBD1 (6 bases). The CDR3 length is 13 residues. The V gene's germline CDR1 is SGHDN and CDR2 FVKESK. Trimming removed 1 base from V and 6 bases from J, with 6 bases in between. The CDR3 nucleotides are TGTGCCAGCAGCCAAGGGGGGCCCGGGGAGCTGTTTTTT. Protein product: CASSQGGPGELFF.

This clone was counted only a few times. The chain links TRBV4-2 to TRBJ2-5; possibly TRBD2 for D (6 bases). The V and J ends lost 0 bases and 4 bases respectively, with 12 bases between them. The CDR3 spans 15 residues. The germline V gene encodes CDR1 LGHNA and CDR2 YNFKEQ. The CDR3 region has the DNA TGTGCCAGCAGCCAAGATTGGGGCGGGGTAGAGACCCAGTACTTC. It is translated as CASSQDWGGVETQYF.

This clone was found many times. The J gene is TRBJ2-4, the V gene TRBV11-2; TRBD2 matches 11 bases. V lost 4 bases, J lost 3 bases, and 8 bases stayed unmatched. Germline CDR1 SGHAT, CDR2 FQNNGV. The CDR3 length is 17 residues. For the CDR3, the DNA is TGTGCCAGCAGCTCCTCCCCCGGGACTAGCGGCAAAAACATTCAGTACTTC. Its protein is CASSSSPGTSGKNIQYF.

This chain links TRBV18 with TRBJ1-1; D perhaps matches TRBD1 (6 bases). Germline assignment: CDR1 KGHSH and CDR2 LQKENI. The CDR3 spans 16 residues. Trimming removed 5 bases from V and 0 bases from J, with 16 bases in between. CDR3 nucleotide sequence: TGTGCCAGCTCATCCCGGGTCGGACAGATGAACACTGAAGCTTTCTTT. Its protein is CASSSRVGQMNTEAFF.

V usage is TRBV15 and J usage is TRBJ2-7; D is possibly TRBD1 (6 bases). From germline, CDR1 is LNHNV and CDR2 YYDKDF (reference sequence). V gave up 2 bases and J gave up 4 bases, with 15 bases separating them. CDR3 length equals 15 residues. The CDR3 spells CATSRTRDTQYEQYF. The DNA of the CDR3 is TGTGCCACCAGCAGAACCAGGGACACGCAGTACGAGCAGTACTTC.